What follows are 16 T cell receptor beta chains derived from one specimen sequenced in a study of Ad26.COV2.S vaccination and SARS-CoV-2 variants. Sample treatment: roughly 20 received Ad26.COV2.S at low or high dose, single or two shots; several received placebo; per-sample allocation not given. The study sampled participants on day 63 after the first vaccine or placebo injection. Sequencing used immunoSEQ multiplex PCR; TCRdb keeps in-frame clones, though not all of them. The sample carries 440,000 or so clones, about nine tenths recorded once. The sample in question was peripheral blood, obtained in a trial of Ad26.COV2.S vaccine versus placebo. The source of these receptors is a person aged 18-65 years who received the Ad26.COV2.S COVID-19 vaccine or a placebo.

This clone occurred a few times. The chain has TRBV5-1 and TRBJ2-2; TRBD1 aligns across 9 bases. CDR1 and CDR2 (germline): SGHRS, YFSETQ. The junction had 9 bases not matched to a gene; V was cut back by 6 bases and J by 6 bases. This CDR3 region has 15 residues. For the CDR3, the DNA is TGCGCCAGCAACCCGGGACAGGGATCGGCCGGGGAGCTGTTTTTT. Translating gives CASNPGQGSAGELFF.

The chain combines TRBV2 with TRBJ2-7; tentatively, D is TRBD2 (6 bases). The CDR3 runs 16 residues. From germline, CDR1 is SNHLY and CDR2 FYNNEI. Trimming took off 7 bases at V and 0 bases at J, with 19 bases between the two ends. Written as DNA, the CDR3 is TGTGCCAGCATGAAGTCGGGCGGGATGGCCTCCTACGAGCAGTACTTC. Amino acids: CASMKSGGMASYEQYF.

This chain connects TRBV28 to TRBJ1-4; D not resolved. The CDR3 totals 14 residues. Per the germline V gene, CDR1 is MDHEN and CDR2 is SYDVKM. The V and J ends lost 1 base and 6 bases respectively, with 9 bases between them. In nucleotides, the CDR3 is TGTGCCAGCAGTTTATTCTGGTCGGATGAAAAACTGTTTTTT. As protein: CASSLFWSDEKLFF. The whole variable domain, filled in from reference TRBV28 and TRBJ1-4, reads DVKVTQSSRYLVKRTGEKVFLECVQDMDHENMFWYRQDPGLGLRLIYFSYDVKMKEKGDIPEGYSVSREKKERFSLILESASTNQTSMYLCASSLFWSDEKLFFGSGTQLSVL.

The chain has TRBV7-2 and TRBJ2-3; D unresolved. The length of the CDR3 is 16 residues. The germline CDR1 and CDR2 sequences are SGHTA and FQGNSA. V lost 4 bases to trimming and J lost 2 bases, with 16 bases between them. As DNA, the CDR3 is TGTGCCAGCAGCTGGCGCGTTGGATCCACCACAGATACGCAGTATTTT. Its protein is CASSWRVGSTTDTQYF.

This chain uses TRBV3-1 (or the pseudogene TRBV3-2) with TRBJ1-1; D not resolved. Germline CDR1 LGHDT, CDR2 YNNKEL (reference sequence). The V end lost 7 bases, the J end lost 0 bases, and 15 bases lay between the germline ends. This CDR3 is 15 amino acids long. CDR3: CASTPEGEVNTEAFF. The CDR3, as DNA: TGTGCCAGCACCCCCGAGGGTGAGGTGAACACTGAAGCTTTCTTT.

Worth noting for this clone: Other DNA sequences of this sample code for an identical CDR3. This CDR3 reads CASSLGGYEQYF. The DNA of the CDR3 is TGCGCCAGCAGCTTGGGAGGGTACGAGCAGTACTTC. The chain uses TRBV5-1 and TRBJ2-7; D perhaps matches TRBD2 (5 bases). Germline CDR1 SGHRS, CDR2 YFSETQ. V lost 0 bases, J lost 4 bases, and 5 bases lay in between. This CDR3 is 12 amino acids long.

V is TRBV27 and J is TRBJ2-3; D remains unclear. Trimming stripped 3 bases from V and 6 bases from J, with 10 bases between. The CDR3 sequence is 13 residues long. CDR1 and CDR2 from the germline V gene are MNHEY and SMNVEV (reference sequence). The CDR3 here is CASSFGERDTQYF. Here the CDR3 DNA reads TGTGCCAGCAGTTTTGGGGAAAGGGATACGCAGTATTTT.

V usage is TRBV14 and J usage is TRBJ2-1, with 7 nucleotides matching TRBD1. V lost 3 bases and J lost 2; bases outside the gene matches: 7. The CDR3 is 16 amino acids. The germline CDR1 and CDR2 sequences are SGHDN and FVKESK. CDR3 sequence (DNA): TGTGCCAGCAGCCAGATTCCGGGACAGCCCTACAATGAGCAGTTCTTC. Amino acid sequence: CASSQIPGQPYNEQFF.

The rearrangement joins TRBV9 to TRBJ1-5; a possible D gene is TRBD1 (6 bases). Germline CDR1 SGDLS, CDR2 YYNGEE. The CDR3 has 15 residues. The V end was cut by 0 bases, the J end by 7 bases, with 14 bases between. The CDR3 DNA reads TGTGCCAGCAGCGTAGGAGGGGGGCCGGGGCAGCCCCAGCATTTT. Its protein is CASSVGGGPGQPQHF.

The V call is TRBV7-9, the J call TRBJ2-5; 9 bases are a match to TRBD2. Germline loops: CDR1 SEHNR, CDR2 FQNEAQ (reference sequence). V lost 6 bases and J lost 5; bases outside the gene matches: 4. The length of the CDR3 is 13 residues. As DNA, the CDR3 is TGTGCCAGCAGGGCGGGGGGGCAGGAGACCCAGTACTTC. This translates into CASRAGGQETQYF.

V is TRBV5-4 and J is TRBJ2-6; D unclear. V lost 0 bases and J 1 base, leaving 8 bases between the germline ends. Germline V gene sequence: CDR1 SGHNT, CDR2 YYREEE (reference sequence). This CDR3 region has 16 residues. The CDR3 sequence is CASSLVGLSGANVLTF. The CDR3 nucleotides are TGTGCCAGCAGCTTGGTAGGTTTGTCTGGGGCCAACGTCCTGACTTTC. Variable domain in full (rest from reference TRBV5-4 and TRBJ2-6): ETGVTQSPTHLIKTRGQQVTLRCSSQSGHNTVSWYQQALGQGPQFIFQYYREEENGRGNFPPRFSGLQFPNYSSELNVNALELDDSALYLCASSLVGLSGANVLTFGAGSRLTVL.

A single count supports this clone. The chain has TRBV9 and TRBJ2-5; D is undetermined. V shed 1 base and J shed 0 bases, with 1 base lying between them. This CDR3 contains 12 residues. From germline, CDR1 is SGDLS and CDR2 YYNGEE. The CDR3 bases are TGTGCCAGCAGCGTAAACCAAGAGACCCAGTACTTC. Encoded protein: CASSVNQETQYF.

The CDR3 sequence is CASSYWGGNTEAFF. Here the CDR3 DNA reads TGTGCCAGCAGTTATTGGGGGGGGAACACTGAAGCTTTCTTT. V and J are TRBV28 and TRBJ1-1, with TRBD1 as a possible D gene (5 bases). CDR1 MDHEN and CDR2 SYDVKM come from the germline V gene. The CDR3 has 14 amino acids. The ends were cut back, 4 bases at V and 1 base at J, with 10 bases in the middle. Looking up the rest from reference TRBV28 and TRBJ1-1 gives the full variable domain: DVKVTQSSRYLVKRTGEKVFLECVQDMDHENMFWYRQDPGLGLRLIYFSYDVKMKEKGDIPEGYSVSREKKERFSLILESASTNQTSMYLCASSYWGGNTEAFFGQGTRLTVV.

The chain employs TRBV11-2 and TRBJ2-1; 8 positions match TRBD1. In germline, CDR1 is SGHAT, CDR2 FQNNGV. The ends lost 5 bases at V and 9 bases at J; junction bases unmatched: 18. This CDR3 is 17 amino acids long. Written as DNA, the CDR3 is TGTGCCAGCAGCCGTCGATCCTCAGGACAGGGTCGTGGTGAGCAGTTCTTC. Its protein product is CASSRRSSGQGRGEQFF.

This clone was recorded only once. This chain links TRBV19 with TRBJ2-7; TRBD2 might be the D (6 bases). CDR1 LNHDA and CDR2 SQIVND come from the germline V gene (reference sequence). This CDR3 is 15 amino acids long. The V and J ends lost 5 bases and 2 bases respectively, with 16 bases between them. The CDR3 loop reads CASSELPGLTYEQYF. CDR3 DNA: TGTGCCAGTAGTGAACTACCGGGACTTACCTACGAGCAGTACTTC.

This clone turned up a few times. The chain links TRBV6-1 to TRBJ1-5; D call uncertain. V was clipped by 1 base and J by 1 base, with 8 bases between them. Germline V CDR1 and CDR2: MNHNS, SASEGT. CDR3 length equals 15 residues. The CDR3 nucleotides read TGTGCCAGCAGTGAAGAGGGTTGGAGCAATCAGCCCCAGCATTTT. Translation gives CASSEEGWSNQPQHF.